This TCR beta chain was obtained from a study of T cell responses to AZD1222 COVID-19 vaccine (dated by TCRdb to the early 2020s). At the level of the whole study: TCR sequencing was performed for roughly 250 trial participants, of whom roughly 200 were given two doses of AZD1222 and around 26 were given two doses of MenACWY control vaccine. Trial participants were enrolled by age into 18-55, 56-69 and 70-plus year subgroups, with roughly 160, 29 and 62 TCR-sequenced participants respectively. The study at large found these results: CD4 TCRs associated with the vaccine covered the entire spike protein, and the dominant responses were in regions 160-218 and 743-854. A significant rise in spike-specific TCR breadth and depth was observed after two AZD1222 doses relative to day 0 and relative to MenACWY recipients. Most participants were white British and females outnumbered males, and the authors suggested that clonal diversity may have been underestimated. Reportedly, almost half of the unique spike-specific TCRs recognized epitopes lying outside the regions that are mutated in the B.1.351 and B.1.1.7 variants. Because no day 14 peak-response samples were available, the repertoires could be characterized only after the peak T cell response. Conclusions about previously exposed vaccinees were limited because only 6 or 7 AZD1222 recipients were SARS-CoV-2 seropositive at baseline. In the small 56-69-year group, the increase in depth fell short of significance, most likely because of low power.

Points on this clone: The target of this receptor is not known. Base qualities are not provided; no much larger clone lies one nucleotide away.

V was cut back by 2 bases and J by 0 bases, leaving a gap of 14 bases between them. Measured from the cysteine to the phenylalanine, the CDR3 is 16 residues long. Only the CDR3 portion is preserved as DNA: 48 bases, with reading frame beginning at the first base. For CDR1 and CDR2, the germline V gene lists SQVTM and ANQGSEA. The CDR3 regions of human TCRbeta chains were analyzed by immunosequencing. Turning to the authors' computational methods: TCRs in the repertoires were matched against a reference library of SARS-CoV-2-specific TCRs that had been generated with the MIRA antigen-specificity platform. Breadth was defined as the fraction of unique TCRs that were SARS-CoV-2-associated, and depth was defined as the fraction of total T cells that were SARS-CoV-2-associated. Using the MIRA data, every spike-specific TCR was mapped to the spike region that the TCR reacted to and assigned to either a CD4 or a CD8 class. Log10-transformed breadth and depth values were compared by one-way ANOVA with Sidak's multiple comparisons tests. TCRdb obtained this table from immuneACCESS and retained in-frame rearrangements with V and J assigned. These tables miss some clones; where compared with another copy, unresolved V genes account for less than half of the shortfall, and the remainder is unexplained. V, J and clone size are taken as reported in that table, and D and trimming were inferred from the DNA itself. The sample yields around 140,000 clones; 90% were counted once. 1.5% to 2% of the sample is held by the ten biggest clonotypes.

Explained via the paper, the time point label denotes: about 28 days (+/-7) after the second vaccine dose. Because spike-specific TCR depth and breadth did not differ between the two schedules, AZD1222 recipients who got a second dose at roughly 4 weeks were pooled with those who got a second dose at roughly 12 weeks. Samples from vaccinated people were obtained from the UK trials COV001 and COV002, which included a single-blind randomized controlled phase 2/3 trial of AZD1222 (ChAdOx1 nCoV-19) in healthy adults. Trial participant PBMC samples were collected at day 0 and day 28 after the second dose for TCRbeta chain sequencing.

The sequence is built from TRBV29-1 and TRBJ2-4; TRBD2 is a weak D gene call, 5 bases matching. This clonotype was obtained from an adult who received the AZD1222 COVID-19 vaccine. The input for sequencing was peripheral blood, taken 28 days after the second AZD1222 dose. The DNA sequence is TGCAGCGTTGAAACTAGGATCTCGCGAGCCAAAAACATTCAGTACTTC. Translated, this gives CSVETRISRAKNIQYF.